This T cell receptor (beta chain) comes out of a study of blood T cell repertoires in COVID-19. Generated by immunoSEQ multiplex PCR, the TCRdb table keeps only in-frame clones and is missing some. The repertoire holds 200,000 to 250,000 clones, with approximately 90% as singletons. Germline CDR1 is SGHTS and CDR2 is YDEGEE. V was pared by 3 bases and J by 4 bases, with 6 bases of the junction left unmatched. The CDR3 length is 17 residues. The clonotype originates from a man between 45 and 60 years old who had been exposed to COVID-19. The sample comprised PBMCs or T cells enriched from blood (not recorded which). This sequence joins TRBV5-8 and TRBJ2-3; 15 nucleotides match TRBD2. Here the CDR3 reads CASSSPGLAGGSDTQYF. In nucleotides, the CDR3 is TGTGCCAGCAGCTCCCCGGGACTAGCGGGGGGATCAGATACGCAGTATTTT.